This T cell receptor (beta chain) was observed in a study of beta chain features in type 1 diabetes. Study background: All samples combined gave 90 million to 130 million sorted cells for examination. Overall study results and limits: Shorter templates might be favored by PCR, equally in patients and controls. Within the patient group, naive, central memory and Treg TCRB repertoires appeared more similar to each other than within healthy donors. TCRB CDR3s from Type 1 diabetes patients were moderately but significantly shorter in all four CD4+ subsets.

Comments on this clone: Its target is not known.

J gave up 7 bases and V 2 bases, and 9 bases lay outside the gene matches. The CDR3 consists of 15 residues. Looked up from germline, CDR1 is SNHLY and CDR2 is FYNNEI. The investigators reverse transcribed all of the isolated RNA, so they sequenced expressed TCRB transcripts. TCRdb's table, derived via immunoSEQ multiplex PCR, lists solely in-frame clones and lacks some. The table includes roughly 60,000 clones, roughly three fifths detected once. The sequence was obtained from a woman under 30 in good health. Source material: Tregs from blood. J is TRBJ1-2 and V is TRBV2, with TRBD1 matching 8 bases. This CDR3 reads CASSETLGQGVGYTF. For the CDR3, the DNA is TGTGCCAGCAGTGAAACCCTCGGACAGGGTGTTGGCTACACCTTC.